What follows are 30 T cell receptor beta chains derived from one specimen sequenced in a study of Tregs in tolerant kidney transplant recipients. Here immunoSEQ multiplex PCR was the method, and the copy in TCRdb shows in-frame clones only, minus some. The data hold nearly 15,000 clones, with roughly 75% observed a single time. Sequencing was performed on Tregs from blood, taken before the transplant. Every receptor here comes from a human donor who received a combined kidney and bone marrow transplant.

This rearrangement joins TRBV18 to TRBJ2-4; possible D gene TRBD2, 6 bases. Germline V gene lookup returns CDR1 KGHSH and CDR2 LQKENI. The length of the CDR3 is 19 residues. Deletions cut 3 bases from V and 1 base from J, with 22 bases between. The DNA for the CDR3 is TGTGCCAGCTCACCTTCTATAGGTCCATCTGGGGGGGCCAAAAACATTCAGTACTTC. This sequence encodes CASSPSIGPSGGAKNIQYF.

The chain uses TRBV6-1 and TRBJ1-1, with D perhaps TRBD1 (6 bases). CDR3 length equals 10 residues. V lost 8 bases and J 11 bases, leaving 12 bases between the germline ends. The V gene's germline CDR1 is MNHNS and CDR2 SASEGT. The CDR3 bases are TGTGCCAGCGGGGGCGGGCTGGCTTTCTTT. It is translated as CASGGGLAFF.

The chain couples TRBV5-1 to TRBJ2-1, with TRBD2 matching 9 bases. The CDR3 loop spans 17 amino acids. V gave up 4 bases and J gave up 5 bases; unmatched junction bases: 13. Germline loops: CDR1 SGHRS, CDR2 YFSETQ. CDR3 residues: CASSAIKVLAGNNEQFF. The DNA for the CDR3 is TGCGCCAGCAGCGCCATTAAAGTTCTAGCGGGGAACAATGAGCAGTTCTTC.

The chain carries TRBV28 and TRBJ1-5; D call uncertain. Germline-derived CDR1 and CDR2 are MDHEN and SYDVKM. V lost 6 bases to trimming and J lost 2 bases, with 14 bases between them. The CDR3 covers 15 residues. This chain's CDR3 is CASSRGAVGNQPQHF. The CDR3 nucleotides read TGTGCCAGCAGCCGGGGAGCGGTCGGCAATCAGCCCCAGCATTTT.

V and J are TRBV6-1 and TRBJ1-1, with 7 bases identical to TRBD1. Germline V lookup: CDR1 MNHNS, CDR2 SASEGT. The CDR3 extends over 12 amino acids. V lost 6 bases, J lost 3 bases, and 1 base stayed unmatched. CDR3 sequence reads: CASSRGDTEAFF. The CDR3 coding sequence is TGTGCCAGCAGCAGGGGGGACACTGAAGCTTTCTTT.

The chain employs TRBV7-2 and TRBJ2-3; D unclear. Germline lookup yields CDR1 SGHTA and CDR2 FQGNSA. The CDR3 length is 14 residues. V dropped 1 base and J dropped 3 bases, with 8 bases sitting between them. The chain's CDR3 is CASSLVSRTDTQYF. The CDR3 DNA reads TGTGCCAGCAGCTTAGTTTCTAGGACAGATACGCAGTATTTT.

The V call is TRBV6-1, the J call TRBJ2-1, with D possibly being TRBD1 (6 bases). This CDR3 region has 15 residues. Per the germline V gene, CDR1 is MNHNS and CDR2 is SASEGT. The germline V and J ends were trimmed by 1 base and 3 bases, with 10 bases remaining between them. CDR3: CASSEEGRGYNEQFF. The CDR3 DNA reads as TGTGCCAGCAGTGAAGAGGGCAGGGGCTACAATGAGCAGTTCTTC.

The chain has TRBV29-1 and TRBJ2-3; TRBD1 might be the D (5 bases). The germline V and J ends were trimmed by 4 bases and 5 bases, with 13 bases remaining between them. The CDR3 is 13 residues long. CDR1 and CDR2 from the germline V gene are SQVTM and ANQGSEA. CDR3 amino acids: CSVAFTGIDTQYF. The CDR3 DNA follows: TGCAGCGTTGCGTTTACAGGTATAGATACGCAGTATTTT.

This chain connects TRBV4-1 to TRBJ1-2, with TRBD1 matching 10 bases. V was clipped by 1 base and J by 8 bases; unmatched bases: 10. This CDR3 has 16 residues. Per the germline V gene, CDR1 is MGHRA and CDR2 is YSYEKL. CDR3 residues: CASSQGGTGARGGYTF. In nucleotides, the CDR3 is TGCGCCAGCAGCCAAGGAGGGACAGGGGCAAGGGGGGGCTACACCTTC.

The chain couples TRBV11-2 to TRBJ2-3; tentative D call: TRBD2 (6 bases). CDR1 is SGHAT, CDR2 FQNNGV, per germline. The CDR3 has 13 amino acids. The V and J ends lost 1 base and 9 bases respectively, with 11 bases between them. CDR3 residues: CASSLVGEVTQYF. For the CDR3, the DNA is TGTGCCAGCAGCTTAGTGGGGGAGGTAACGCAGTATTTT.

The chain employs TRBV6-5 and TRBJ1-2, with 12 bases aligning to TRBD1. This CDR3 region has 14 residues. The V gene's germline CDR1 is MNHEY and CDR2 SVGAGI. V trimming: 4 bases; J trimming: 7 bases; junction bases outside the gene matches: 4. The CDR3 reads CASSSPGQGAGYTF. The DNA of the CDR3 is TGTGCCAGCAGTTCCCCGGGACAGGGGGCTGGCTACACCTTC.

The sample holds a few counts of this clone. The rearrangement joins TRBV28 to TRBJ1-2, with D uncertain. Germline lookup yields CDR1 MDHEN and CDR2 SYDVKM. The CDR3 loop spans 13 amino acids. The V end was cut by 2 bases, the J end by 6 bases, with 10 bases between. CDR3 DNA sequence: TGTGCCAGCAGTTTAATAAGCGGGAATGGCTACACCTTC. It specifies CASSLISGNGYTF.

This clone was seen more than once but under ten times. The V and J genes are TRBV21-1 and TRBJ1-1; the table's D call of TRBD1 was not tested on the DNA. TRBV21-1 is classified as a pseudogene. This CDR3 comprises 13 residues. In DNA, the CDR3 is TGTGCCAGCATCGCCCTCAGGGTCGTTGAAGCTTTCTTT. Residues: CASIALRVVEAFF.

CDR3 DNA sequence: TGTGCATCGAGGACTAGCGGGAGGGCCAACTCCTACAATGAGCAGTTCTTC. It is translated as CASRTSGRANSYNEQFF. The chain combines TRBV30 with TRBJ2-1; 15 positions match TRBD2. CDR3 length: 17 residues. Germline lookup yields CDR1 GTSNPN and CDR2 SVGIG (reference sequence). The full variable domain, with the rest looked up from reference TRBV30 and TRBJ2-1, is SQTIHQWPATLVQPVGSPLSLECTVEGTSNPNLYWYRQAAGRGLQLLFYSVGIGQISSEVPQNLSASRPQDRQFILSSKKLLLSDSGFYLCASRTSGRANSYNEQFFGPGTRLTVL.

V usage is TRBV19 and J usage is TRBJ1-5, with TRBD1 identical over 7 bases. This CDR3 has 13 residues. J gave up 5 bases and V 8 bases, and 6 bases lay outside the gene matches. Per the germline V gene, CDR1 is LNHDA and CDR2 is SQIVND (reference sequence). In nucleotides, the CDR3 is TGTGCCAGTGAACACAGGGGCGATCAGCCCCAGCATTTT. The encoded protein is CASEHRGDQPQHF.

The J gene is TRBJ2-1, the V gene TRBV6-1; D gene unclear. Deletions cut 5 bases from V and 6 bases from J, with 11 bases between. Per the germline V gene, CDR1 is MNHNS and CDR2 is SASEGT. The CDR3 extends over 13 amino acids. The CDR3 bases are TGTGCCAGCAGTTCCTCGCCCGGCAATGAGCAGTTCTTC. Residues: CASSSSPGNEQFF.

This chain uses TRBV5-4 with TRBJ2-1; perhaps TRBD2 as D (5 bases). The CDR3 length is 13 residues. Germline V gene data show CDR1 as SGHNT and CDR2 as YYREEE (reference sequence). Trimming took off 0 bases at V and 5 bases at J, with 6 bases between the two ends. CDR3: CASSLGGDNEQFF. In nucleotides, the CDR3 is TGTGCCAGCAGCTTGGGGGGAGACAATGAGCAGTTCTTC.

The chain links TRBV2 to TRBJ2-7, with D hard to call. CDR1 SNHLY and CDR2 FYNNEI come from the germline V gene. The CDR3 contains 14 residues. Trimming removed 6 bases from V and 0 bases from J, with 12 bases in between. Here the CDR3 DNA reads TGTGCCAGCAGATCCCGACTCAGCTCCTACGAGCAGTACTTC. This codes for CASRSRLSSYEQYF.

In its sample, this clone was seen a few times. The chain employs TRBV5-4 and TRBJ2-2, with a weak D call TRBD1 (5 bases). Trimming removed 0 bases at V and 4 bases at J, with 13 bases between. CDR3 length: 16 amino acids. Per germline, CDR1 SGHNT and CDR2 YYREEE (reference sequence). The CDR3 coding sequence is TGTGCCAGCAGCTTGGTTTCAGGGTTCGGCACCGGGGAGCTGTTTTTT. This codes for CASSLVSGFGTGELFF.

The V and J genes are TRBV5-1 and TRBJ2-3; 9 nucleotides agree with TRBD2. This CDR3 contains 18 residues. V was clipped by 0 bases and J by 5 bases; unmatched bases: 13. Germline CDR1 is SGHRS and CDR2 is YFSETQ. Written as DNA, the CDR3 is TGCGCCAGCAGCTTGGGGCCGGTCCTAGCGGGGTCGATAGATACGCAGTATTTT. Protein product: CASSLGPVLAGSIDTQYF.

V is TRBV7-2 and J is TRBJ2-1; TRBD1 matches 8 bases. With V trimmed by 4 bases and J by 2 bases, 1 base remained unmatched. This CDR3 has 14 residues. Germline V gene sequence: CDR1 SGHTA, CDR2 FQGNSA. The CDR3 DNA is TGTGCCAGCAGCTCGGACAGGGCCTACAATGAGCAGTTCTTC. Translation: CASSSDRAYNEQFF.

The rearrangement uses TRBV5-1 and TRBJ2-5; TRBD2 might be the D (6 bases). The germline V gene encodes CDR1 SGHRS and CDR2 YFSETQ. Trimming left V 2 bases short and J 3 bases short, with 8 bases between. This CDR3 spans 13 amino acids. The CDR3 reads CASSFPGEETQYF. The CDR3 region has the DNA TGCGCCAGCAGCTTCCCGGGAGAAGAGACCCAGTACTTC.

The rearrangement links TRBV18 to TRBJ2-6, with 9 nucleotides matching TRBD2. Germline CDR1 KGHSH, CDR2 LQKENI. The junction had 8 bases not matched to a gene; V was cut back by 5 bases and J by 3 bases. The CDR3 consists of 17 residues. The CDR3 is CASSTGTSPLGANVLTF. DNA of the CDR3: TGTGCCAGCTCAACCGGGACTAGCCCTCTTGGGGCCAACGTCCTGACTTTC.

The J gene is TRBJ2-1, the V gene TRBV4-1; TRBD1 aligns across 11 bases. V dropped 2 bases and J dropped 4; count of bases not matched to a gene: 4. The germline CDR1 and CDR2 sequences are MGHRA and YSYEKL. This CDR3 is built from 16 residues. Here the CDR3 DNA reads TGCGCCAGCAGCCAATGGGGACAGGGGGAATACAATGAGCAGTTCTTC. This gives the protein CASSQWGQGEYNEQFF.

This clone was detected once. The chain is built from TRBV5-1 and TRBJ2-6, with a weak D call TRBD1 (5 bases). CDR1 and CDR2 from the germline V gene are SGHRS and YFSETQ. The CDR3 is made up of 16 amino acids. V was pared by 0 bases and J by 1 base, with 8 bases between. CDR3 DNA sequence: TGCGCCAGCAGCTTGGCCAGGGCGTCTGGGGCCAACGTCCTGACTTTC. The encoded protein is CASSLARASGANVLTF.

The V gene is TRBV25-1, the J gene TRBJ1-2; D gene unclear. Germline-derived CDR1 and CDR2 are MGHDK and SYGVNS. V lost 7 bases to trimming and J lost 7 bases, with 16 bases between them. The CDR3 consists of 13 residues. CDR3 nucleotides: TGTGCCAGCACCCCTCCGGGATTGGGTGGCTACACCTTC. Translation gives CASTPPGLGGYTF.

This chain uses TRBV5-6 with TRBJ2-2; no definite D call. CDR3 length equals 13 residues. CDR1 and CDR2 (germline): SGHDT, YYEEEE. V was pared by 3 bases and J by 5 bases, with 8 bases between. CDR3 protein: CASSYLRTGELFF. CDR3 in DNA: TGTGCCAGCAGCTACCTGAGAACCGGGGAGCTGTTTTTT. The variable domain in full, with the rest retrieved from reference TRBV5-6 and TRBJ2-2, is DAGVTQSPTHLIKTRGQQVTLRCSPKSGHDTVSWYQQALGQGPQFIFQYYEEEERQRGNFPDRFSGHQFPNYSSELNVNALLLGDSALYLCASSYLRTGELFFGEGSRLTVL.

J is TRBJ2-7 and V is TRBV11-3; TRBD1 aligns across 8 bases. The CDR3 loop spans 12 amino acids. The germline gives CDR1 SGHNT, CDR2 YENEEA. Trimming at V came to 4 bases and at J to 6 bases, leaving 2 bases not matched to a gene. In nucleotides, the CDR3 is TGTGCCAGCAGCTCCGACAGGGGCGAGCAGTACTTC. Translation: CASSSDRGEQYF.

The gene calls are TRBV2 and TRBJ2-3; D possibly corresponds to TRBD2 (6 bases). CDR3 length equals 11 residues. V lost 8 bases and J 6 bases, leaving 9 bases between the germline ends. The germline V gene has CDR1 SNHLY and CDR2 FYNNEI. The CDR3: CASRLVDTQYF. CDR3 DNA sequence: TGTGCCAGCCGACTAGTGGATACGCAGTATTTT.

This rearrangement joins TRBV5-1 to TRBJ2-7; possible D gene TRBD2, 6 bases. Deletions cut 3 bases from V and 3 bases from J, with 22 bases between. The CDR3 contains 17 residues. CDR1 SGHRS and CDR2 YFSETQ come from the germline V gene. The CDR3 here is CASSSLTRRLGFYEQYF. The CDR3 nucleotides are TGCGCCAGCAGCTCACTGACTAGGCGACTCGGTTTCTACGAGCAGTACTTC.